The 32 T cell receptor beta chains given below trace back to one sample, sequenced in a study of CD4 T cells in relation to SARS-CoV-2 and coronaviruses. The protocol was immunoSEQ multiplex PCR, while the TCRdb copy is restricted to in-frame clones and leaves out a portion. The data show under 25,000 clones, with 65% to 80% seen just once and under 15% held by the top ten. CD4+ T cells from unexposed donors were obtained before the COVID-19 pandemic (2011-2018). The cells were cultured for 10 days before CD4+ T cells were isolated. No antigen is known for these receptors. Material: CD4+ T cells from PBMCs, cultured in vitro. The receptors come from a human donor in good health.

The chain employs TRBV2 and TRBJ1-2, with 8 bases fitting TRBD1. The CDR3 spans 14 residues. Trimming took 7 bases from V and 2 from J; bases not matched to a gene: 6. Germline CDR1 and CDR2: SNHLY and FYNNEI. The CDR3 reads CASTGQGANYGYTF. CDR3 DNA: TGTGCCAGCACTGGGCAGGGGGCGAACTATGGCTACACCTTC.

This chain links TRBV20-1 with TRBJ1-2, with D hard to call. V was pared by 6 bases and J by 11 bases, with 16 bases between. From germline, CDR1 is DFQATT and CDR2 SNEGSKA (reference sequence). There are 11 residues in the CDR3. Here the CDR3 DNA reads TGCAGTGCCCCAGGCGCAGATCAGTACACCTTC. Its translation is CSAPGADQYTF.

The chain uses TRBV27 and TRBJ1-1; D is possibly TRBD1 (5 bases). With 2 bases removed from V and 0 bases from J, the gap between germline ends came to 7 bases. This CDR3 comprises 14 residues. CDR1 and CDR2 (germline): MNHEY, SMNVEV (reference sequence). This CDR3 is CASSLRGLNTEAFF. The DNA for the CDR3 is TGTGCCAGCAGTTTAAGGGGCTTGAACACTGAAGCTTTCTTT.

This chain connects TRBV11-3 to TRBJ2-5; possibly TRBD1 for D (6 bases). This CDR3 comprises 14 residues. V lost 3 bases, J lost 4 bases, and 12 bases lay in between. CDR1 and CDR2 from the germline V gene are SGHNT and YENEEA. Here the CDR3 reads CASSFGQGRETQYF. The CDR3 coding sequence is TGTGCCAGCAGCTTCGGTCAGGGGAGAGAGACCCAGTACTTC.

The CDR3 protein is CATPVRADEQFF. CDR3 DNA: TGTGCCACCCCGGTCAGGGCAGATGAGCAGTTCTTC. This chain connects TRBV24-1 to TRBJ2-1; TRBD1 is a possible D gene (5 bases). V lost 9 bases and J lost 8, with 13 bases in between. In germline, CDR1 is KGHDR, CDR2 SFDVKD. The CDR3 runs 12 residues.

This chain joins TRBV18 and TRBJ2-3; 7 nucleotides agree with TRBD2. The germline gives CDR1 KGHSH, CDR2 LQKENI. Germline trimming cut 3 bases from V and 0 bases from J; bases unmatched to any gene: 6. The CDR3 length is 16 residues. The CDR3: CASSPSSGPSTDTQYF. DNA for the CDR3: TGTGCCAGCTCACCTTCTAGCGGCCCAAGCACAGATACGCAGTATTTT.

The chain employs TRBV6-5 and TRBJ2-7, with TRBD2 as a possible D gene (6 bases). Germline loops: CDR1 MNHEY, CDR2 SVGAGI. Trimming cost V 0 bases and J 7 bases, with 16 bases left between them. The CDR3 sequence is 15 residues long. DNA of the CDR3: TGTGCCAGCAGTTACTCGCGGGTCGGGAGTTGGGAGCAGTACTTC. Translated: CASSYSRVGSWEQYF.

V gene TRBV19 combines with J gene TRBJ2-3; D ambiguous. CDR3 length equals 17 residues. Germline CDR1 and CDR2: LNHDA and SQIVND (reference sequence). V gave up 5 bases and J gave up 0 bases, with 18 bases separating them. The CDR3 sequence is CASSLQPGIRSTDTQYF. The CDR3 DNA sequence: TGTGCCAGTAGTCTCCAACCTGGGATTCGGAGCACAGATACGCAGTATTTT.

The chain's CDR3 is CASSLDSHYNEQFF. The CDR3 nucleotides read TGTGCCAGCAGCTTAGATTCACACTACAATGAGCAGTTCTTC. The chain recombines TRBV11-3 with TRBJ2-1; D remains ambiguous. The V and J ends lost 0 bases and 3 bases respectively, with 6 bases between them. Germline V lookup: CDR1 SGHNT, CDR2 YENEEA. The CDR3 runs to 14 residues. The whole variable domain, filled in from reference TRBV11-3 and TRBJ2-1, reads EAGVVQSPRYKIIEKKQPVAFWCNPISGHNTLYWYLQNLGQGPELLIRYENEEAVDDSQLPKDRFSAERLKGVDSTLKIQPAELGDSAVYLCASSLDSHYNEQFFGPGTRLTVL.

The chain is built from TRBV19 and TRBJ2-2; 14 bases are a match to TRBD2. J was trimmed by 7 bases and V by 5 bases; bases with no gene match: 6. The CDR3 covers 16 residues. Germline V gene sequence: CDR1 LNHDA, CDR2 SQIVND (reference sequence). The CDR3 loop is CASSETSGRVGGELFF. The CDR3, as DNA: TGTGCCAGTAGTGAGACTAGCGGGAGGGTTGGCGGGGAGCTGTTTTTT.

This chain links TRBV7-6 with TRBJ1-1; no clear D gene. Trimming removed 1 base from V and 1 base from J, with 7 bases in between. The length of the CDR3 is 14 residues. Per germline, CDR1 SGHVS and CDR2 FNYEAQ. The CDR3 DNA reads TGTGCCAGCAGCTTAGACGGAGGGAACACTGAAGCTTTCTTT. Encoded protein: CASSLDGGNTEAFF.

The genes are TRBV5-1 and TRBJ2-3; 7 bases match TRBD1. V dropped 0 bases and J dropped 2; count of bases not matched to a gene: 6. CDR1 and CDR2 (germline): SGHRS, YFSETQ. This CDR3 comprises 16 residues. CDR3 residues: CASSLGRDSYTDTQYF. The CDR3 bases are TGCGCCAGCAGCTTGGGCCGGGACAGCTACACAGATACGCAGTATTTT. Full variable domain (missing parts from reference TRBV5-1 and TRBJ2-3): KAGVTQTPRYLIKTRGQQVTLSCSPISGHRSVSWYQQTPGQGLQFLFEYFSETQRNKGNFPGRFSGRQFSNSRSEMNVSTLELGDSALYLCASSLGRDSYTDTQYFGPGTRLTVL.

The chain is built from TRBV6-1 and TRBJ2-2; a possible D gene is TRBD2 (5 bases). Trimming took off 0 bases at V and 3 bases at J, with 5 bases between the two ends. This CDR3 comprises 14 residues. Germline V lookup: CDR1 MNHNS, CDR2 SASEGT. CDR3 nucleotide sequence: TGTGCCAGCAGTGAAGCGGGAGACACCGGGGAGCTGTTTTTT. It yields the protein CASSEAGDTGELFF.

The rearrangement joins TRBV5-1 to TRBJ2-5; 9 positions match TRBD1. Trimming took 5 bases from V and 4 from J; bases not matched to a gene: 6. Germline V lookup: CDR1 SGHRS, CDR2 YFSETQ. The CDR3 has 14 residues. The CDR3 region has the DNA TGCGCCAGCAGGGGCGGGACAGGGAGAGAGACCCAGTACTTC. This gives the protein CASRGGTGRETQYF.

The chain combines TRBV19 with TRBJ2-7; 12 bases line up with TRBD2. The J segment lost 2 bases and the V segment lost 5 bases, leaving 7 bases of the junction unmatched. This CDR3 is 16 amino acids long. Germline V gives CDR1 LNHDA, CDR2 SQIVND (reference sequence). The CDR3 sequence is CASSLQTSGRTYEQYF. CDR3 nucleotide sequence: TGTGCCAGTAGTCTGCAGACTAGCGGGAGAACCTACGAGCAGTACTTC. The whole variable domain, remainder taken from reference TRBV19 and TRBJ2-7, is DGGITQSPKYLFRKEGQNVTLSCEQNLNHDAMYWYRQDPGQGLRLIYYSQIVNDFQKGDIAEGYSVSREKKESFPLTVTSAQKNPTAFYLCASSLQTSGRTYEQYFGPGTRLTVT.

The chain links TRBV7-3 to TRBJ2-3; no firm D call. Per the germline V gene, CDR1 is SGHTA and CDR2 is FQGTGA. The CDR3 length is 14 residues. The germline V and J ends were trimmed by 3 bases and 0 bases, with 7 bases remaining between them. The CDR3 region is CASSLQSSTDTQYF. The CDR3 region has the DNA TGTGCCAGCAGCTTGCAGTCTAGCACAGATACGCAGTATTTT.

The V gene is TRBV28, the J gene TRBJ2-5, with D tentatively TRBD2 (5 bases). Per germline, CDR1 MDHEN and CDR2 SYDVKM. The V and J ends lost 1 base and 3 bases respectively, with 12 bases between them. CDR3 length equals 15 residues. CDR3 nucleotide sequence: TGTGCCAGCAGTTTATACGGGGTAGGGAAAGAGACCCAGTACTTC. Its translation: CASSLYGVGKETQYF.

The table lists this clone with a count of one. The chain has TRBV28 and TRBJ1-1; possibly TRBD1 for D (6 bases). This CDR3 has 14 amino acids. Germline V CDR1 and CDR2: MDHEN, SYDVKM. The ends were cut back, 7 bases at V and 3 bases at J, with 15 bases in the middle. In nucleotides, the CDR3 is TGTGCCAGCACACCGGACAGACCGCACACTGAAGCTTTCTTT. Its protein product is CASTPDRPHTEAFF.

The V gene is TRBV18, the J gene TRBJ1-4; 9 bases match TRBD1. CDR1 and CDR2 (germline): KGHSH, LQKENI. This CDR3 has 15 amino acids. The V and J ends lost 3 bases and 5 bases, in that order; junction bases with no gene match: 4. The CDR3 loop is CASSPRTGANEKLFF. The CDR3 region has the DNA TGTGCCAGCTCACCTCGGACAGGGGCGAATGAAAAACTGTTTTTT.

Sample share makes this clone medium-sized. The chain has TRBV30 and TRBJ2-2; 8 nucleotides agree with TRBD1. This CDR3 has 16 residues. The V gene's germline CDR1 is GTSNPN and CDR2 SVGIG (reference sequence). The V segment lost 1 base and the J segment 3 bases; nucleotides outside the gene matches: 7. Here the CDR3 DNA reads TGTGCCTGGAGTGACCCAGGACAGGGTGACACCGGGGAGCTGTTTTTT. This codes for CAWSDPGQGDTGELFF.

The table lists this clone with a count of one. The gene calls are TRBV7-2 and TRBJ1-1, with 8 bases lining up with TRBD1. Germline CDR1 reads SGHTA; CDR2 reads FQGNSA. V trimming: 2 bases; J trimming: 5 bases; junction bases outside the gene matches: 4. The CDR3 covers 14 residues. The chain's CDR3 is CASSLTQGGTEAFF. CDR3 in DNA: TGTGCCAGCAGCTTAACACAGGGGGGGACTGAAGCTTTCTTT.

This clone is a singleton in its sample. The V call is TRBV18, the J call TRBJ2-5, with D possibly matching TRBD2 (5 bases). This CDR3 contains 13 residues. Trimming left V 8 bases short and J 3 bases short, with 13 bases between. Germline V gene lookup returns CDR1 KGHSH and CDR2 LQKENI. CDR3 region: CASRTLAEETQYF. CDR3 sequence (DNA): TGTGCCAGCCGGACCCTAGCCGAAGAGACCCAGTACTTC.

The chain links TRBV7-2 to TRBJ1-3; 8 positions agree with TRBD1. Per the germline V gene, CDR1 is SGHTA and CDR2 is FQGNSA. The CDR3 spans 16 residues. V was clipped by 5 bases and J by 5 bases; unmatched bases: 11. CDR3 DNA: TGTGCCAGCAGCCTACAGTCCGGGACAGGACGAAACACCATATATTTT. Translation: CASSLQSGTGRNTIYF.

The rearrangement joins TRBV27 to TRBJ2-1; the match to TRBD2 covers 8 bases. The CDR3 loop spans 14 amino acids. The V and J ends lost 8 bases and 1 base, in that order; junction bases with no gene match: 4. From germline, CDR1 is MNHEY and CDR2 SMNVEV (reference sequence). The CDR3: CASHTSGSYNEQFF. DNA for the CDR3: TGTGCCAGCCATACTAGCGGTTCCTACAATGAGCAGTTCTTC.

The chain recombines TRBV3-1 (or the pseudogene TRBV3-2) with TRBJ2-5; 11 positions agree with TRBD2. The J segment lost 5 bases and the V segment lost 0 bases, leaving 14 bases of the junction unmatched. CDR1 LGHDT and CDR2 YNNKEL come from the germline V gene (reference sequence). The CDR3 has 19 amino acids. For the CDR3, the DNA is TGTGCCAGCAGCCAAGATGAGTTTGTAGCGGGAGGGCCCTGGGAGACCCAGTACTTC. Amino acids: CASSQDEFVAGGPWETQYF.

The chain uses TRBV24-1 and TRBJ2-1; 9 bases agree with TRBD1. The ends lost 9 bases at V and 8 bases at J; junction bases unmatched: 16. The germline gives CDR1 KGHDR, CDR2 SFDVKD. The CDR3 is made up of 16 amino acids. The CDR3 spells CATGPTGGDLFDEQFF. CDR3 DNA sequence: TGTGCCACCGGGCCGACAGGGGGAGATCTCTTCGATGAGCAGTTCTTC.

The V and J genes are TRBV5-6 and TRBJ1-5, with 7 bases aligning to TRBD1. The trim removed 0 bases at V and 2 bases at J, leaving 5 bases unmatched. Germline loops: CDR1 SGHDT, CDR2 YYEEEE. The CDR3 is 16 amino acids. CDR3 sequence: CASSLGAGTGNQPQHF. The DNA of the CDR3 is TGTGCCAGCAGCTTGGGAGCCGGGACAGGCAATCAGCCCCAGCATTTT.

The chain recombines TRBV6-5 with TRBJ2-7, with 8 bases matching TRBD2. The V gene end was trimmed by 4 bases and the J gene end by 4 bases; junction bases not matched to a gene: 3. Per germline, CDR1 MNHEY and CDR2 SVGAGI. The CDR3 is 13 amino acids. The CDR3 reads CASSSGRGYEQYF. CDR3 sequence (DNA): TGTGCCAGCAGTTCCGGGAGGGGATACGAGCAGTACTTC.

The rearrangement joins TRBV5-1 to TRBJ2-7; the D gene is possibly TRBD1 (8 bases). V shed 5 bases and J shed 1 base, with 25 bases lying between them. CDR1 and CDR2 (germline): SGHRS, YFSETQ. The CDR3 covers 18 residues. As DNA, the CDR3 is TGCGCCAGCAGGCGGACGTCAGGGGGCCCGCGGGAGTCCTACGAGCAGTACTTC. Protein: CASRRTSGGPRESYEQYF. Full variable domain (rest looked up from reference TRBV5-1 and TRBJ2-7): KAGVTQTPRYLIKTRGQQVTLSCSPISGHRSVSWYQQTPGQGLQFLFEYFSETQRNKGNFPGRFSGRQFSNSRSEMNVSTLELGDSALYLCASRRTSGGPRESYEQYFGPGTRLTVT.

V gene TRBV9 combines with J gene TRBJ2-5, with no clear D. There are 15 residues in the CDR3. The germline CDR1 and CDR2 sequences are SGDLS and YYNGEE. The V end was cut by 1 base, the J end by 5 bases, with 15 bases between. For the CDR3, the DNA is TGTGCCAGCAGCGTATTGTGGGGTGAGAAGGAGACCCAGTACTTC. Translated: CASSVLWGEKETQYF.

V gene TRBV6-5 combines with J gene TRBJ2-1, with 11 bases identical to TRBD2. Germline V lookup: CDR1 MNHEY, CDR2 SVGAGI. Germline trimming cut 0 bases from V and 10 bases from J; bases unmatched to any gene: 8. CDR3 size: 16 residues. In DNA, the CDR3 is TGTGCCAGCAGTTACTCGGGTAGCGGGAGGGCAGTGGAGCAGTTCTTC. It encodes CASSYSGSGRAVEQFF.

The rearrangement uses TRBV5-4 and TRBJ2-3; D not certain. The CDR3 is 14 amino acids. In germline, CDR1 is SGHNT, CDR2 YYREEE (reference sequence). With 0 bases removed from V and 7 bases from J, the gap between germline ends came to 12 bases. Here the CDR3 reads CASSLESTANTQYF. CDR3 sequence (DNA): TGTGCCAGCAGCTTGGAATCTACGGCAAATACGCAGTATTTT. Supplemented by reference TRBV5-4 and TRBJ2-3, the full variable domain reads ETGVTQSPTHLIKTRGQQVTLRCSSQSGHNTVSWYQQALGQGPQFIFQYYREEENGRGNFPPRFSGLQFPNYSSELNVNALELDDSALYLCASSLESTANTQYFGPGTRLTVL.